This T cell receptor (beta chain) was profiled in a study of CD8 T cells in Susac syndrome. Random-hexamer reverse transcription was applied to about 0.5 to 1 ug RNA. In TCRdb, the immunoSEQ multiplex PCR reads were re-called with MiXCR into one record per CDR3 protein. The sample consists of tens of thousands of distinct CDR3 sequences, roughly 94% of them appearing once. Negative isolation was applied to CD8+ and CD4+ T cells, and FACS enrichment was applied to TEMRA cells. CDR1 is MNHEY, CDR2 SVGAGI, per germline. The V end lost 0 bases, the J end lost 4 bases, and 16 bases lay between the germline ends. The CDR3 spans 17 residues.

The genes are TRBV6-5 and TRBJ2-1; D might be TRBD2 (6 bases). This TCR derives from a human donor with Susac syndrome. The sequenced sample consisted of CD8+ T cells from PBMCs. CDR3: CASSYSSRESLYNEQFF. The CDR3 DNA is TGTGCCAGCAGTTACTCTTCCCGGGAGTCCCTGTACAATGAGCAGTTCTTC.